This is a list of T cell receptor beta chains from one sample in a study of shared clonotypes between healthy human individuals. Sequencing was performed with immunoSEQ multiplex PCR; in TCRdb, only in-frame clones are kept and a portion is missing. This table has 660,000 or so clones, 95% to 96% appearing once. Sequencing was performed on naive CD8+ T cells sorted from blood. These receptors came from a woman in her twenties or thirties in good health. Both conserved end residues are part of each CDR3. The D gene is left open where the match is weak. The size entry is marked missing in some rows and otherwise reads once, few, many or a size class.

>TRBJ2-1|16|TRBV6-5|-|TRBD2
TGTGCCAGCAGTTATCCGGCTAGCGGGAGGGATGGTGAGCAGTTCTTC
CASSYPASGRDGEQFF
>TRBJ2-1|13|TRBV2|-|-
TGTGCCAGCAGTGAGACAGTGTGGCATGAGCAGTTCTTC
CASSETVWHEQFF
>TRBJ1-1|14|TRBV28|-|-
TGTGCCAGCACCCGGGGGCGGATTGGCACTGAAGCTTTCTTT
CASTRGRIGTEAFF
>TRBJ1-1|16|TRBV4-1|few|-
TGCGCCAGCAGCCACCACACAGTCACAGGGAACACTGAAGCTTTCTTT
CASSHHTVTGNTEAFF
>TRBJ2-2|14|TRBV19|-|-
TGTGCCTCTCACAGAGGGGTCGGAGGCGGGGAGCTGTTTTTT
CASHRGVGGGELFF
>TRBJ2-5|13|TRBV7-9|-|TRBD2
TGTGCCACGAGGACTAGCGGCCAAGAGACCCAGTACTTC
CATRTSGQETQYF
>TRBJ1-5|12|TRBV28|once|-
TGTGCCAGCAGCCTAAGGCCTCAGCCCCAGCATTTT
CASSLRPQPQHF
>TRBJ2-1|16|TRBV14|-|TRBD1
TGTGCCAGCAGCCAACGGGACAGTCTTCTACACAATGAGCAGTTCTTC
CASSQRDSLLHNEQFF
>TRBJ2-1|13|TRBV18|-|-
TGTGCCAGCTCCCGCCCGGTGTACAATGAGCAGTTCTTC
CASSRPVYNEQFF
>TRBJ2-3|13|TRBV29-1|-|-
TGCAGCGTTAAGTTGTTAGCGGTAGATACGCAGTATTTT
CSVKLLAVDTQYF
>TRBJ2-1|16|TRBV18|few|TRBD2
TGTGCCAGCTCACCACTGGTAGCGGGAGAAGCGGGGGAGCAGTTCTTC
CASSPLVAGEAGEQFF